This T cell receptor beta chain was recorded in a study of T cells after yellow fever vaccination. General study points: Post-booster repertoires contained most primary-vaccination clones again (96% CD4, 85% to 90% CD8).

J lost 4 bases, V lost 3 bases, and 10 bases had no gene match. CDR1 is LGHNA and CDR2 is YSLEER in the germline V gene. CDR3 size: 17 residues. TCRdb passed the 5' RACE reads through MiXCR, listing each CDR3 protein once. The sample includes about 220,000 distinct CDR3 sequences, less than 3.5% seen only once; the top ten take 2.5% to 3.5%. This clonotype was detected many times. Its antigen is as yet unknown. This clonotype was obtained from a man between 18 and 35 years old who received the YFV17D yellow fever vaccine. The chain couples TRBV4-3 to TRBJ2-3, with 10 nucleotides matching TRBD2. Material: CD4+ T cells sorted from PBMCs, obtained 10 days after the yellow fever booster vaccination. DNA of the CDR3: TGCGCCAGCAGCCAGGGGAGGACTAGCGGAGCGGCAGATACGCAGTATTTT. It translates to CASSQGRTSGAADTQYF.